This TCR beta chain comes out of a study of human T cells and chemical hapten exposure. Germline V lookup: CDR1 SGHRS, CDR2 YFSETQ. The CDR3 sequence is 15 residues long. After removal of 4 bases from V and 3 bases from J, the junction contained 4 bases not matched to a gene. Time point of the sample: pre-sensitization, week 0. Treatment in this sample: therapeutic diphenylcyclopropenone sensitization with weekly scalp DPC. TCRdb recomputed calls from the RACE reads with MiXCR, one row per CDR3 protein. The sample lists roughly 260,000 distinct CDR3 sequences, 7.5% to 10% seen once, with 2.3% in the top ten.

The receptor's source is a woman aged 40 to 49 with alopecia areata. Some clones in this sample may be carry-over from other donors' samples. This chain connects TRBV5-1 to TRBJ2-3; 11 nucleotides align to TRBD1. The specimen comprised whole blood, sampled in connection with sensitization to the hapten diphenylcyclopropenone (DPC). The CDR3 reads CASSQDRGRTDTQYF. The CDR3 bases are TGCGCCAGCAGCCAGGACAGGGGGCGGACAGATACGCAGTATTTT.